The clone carrying this T cell receptor beta chain occurred a few times. These data are taken from a study of CD8+ T cells in alopecia areata. CDR1 and CDR2 from the germline V gene are LNHDA and SQIVND (reference sequence). The CDR3 spans 15 residues. V shed 3 bases and J shed 8 bases, with 19 bases lying between them. Treatment indicated: oral pan-JAK inhibitor, 5-10 mg twice daily. Reverse transcription of extracted RNA yielded cDNA, which provided the sequencing template. TCRdb's table, derived via immunoSEQ multiplex PCR, lists solely in-frame clones and lacks some. The data show 120,000 or so clones, roughly 55% seen once.

The chain recombines TRBV19 with TRBJ1-2, with no clear D. The sequence came from a human donor with alopecia areata. Source: CD4+ T cells sorted from blood, taken at week 4, from a patient treated with tofacitinib. The CDR3 region is CASSIDGHPSRGYTF. In nucleotides, the CDR3 is TGTGCCAGTAGTATTGACGGTCATCCCTCGAGAGGCTACACCTTC.